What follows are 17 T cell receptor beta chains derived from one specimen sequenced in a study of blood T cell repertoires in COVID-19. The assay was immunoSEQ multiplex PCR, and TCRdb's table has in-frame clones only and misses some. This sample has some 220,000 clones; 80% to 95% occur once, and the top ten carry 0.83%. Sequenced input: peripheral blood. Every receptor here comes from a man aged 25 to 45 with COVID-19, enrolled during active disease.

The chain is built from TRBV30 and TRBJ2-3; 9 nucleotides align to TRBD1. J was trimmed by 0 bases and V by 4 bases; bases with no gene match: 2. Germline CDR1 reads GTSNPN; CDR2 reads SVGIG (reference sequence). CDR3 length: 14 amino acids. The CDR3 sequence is CAWTGTGSTDTQYF. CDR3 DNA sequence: TGTGCCTGGACAGGGACAGGGAGCACAGATACGCAGTATTTT.

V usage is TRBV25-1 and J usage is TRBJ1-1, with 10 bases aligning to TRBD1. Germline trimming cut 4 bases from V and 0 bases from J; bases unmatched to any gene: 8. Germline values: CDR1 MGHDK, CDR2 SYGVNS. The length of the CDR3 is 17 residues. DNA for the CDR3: TGTGCCAGCAGTGTATCCGGGACAGGGGCCCTGAACACTGAAGCTTTCTTT. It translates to CASSVSGTGALNTEAFF.

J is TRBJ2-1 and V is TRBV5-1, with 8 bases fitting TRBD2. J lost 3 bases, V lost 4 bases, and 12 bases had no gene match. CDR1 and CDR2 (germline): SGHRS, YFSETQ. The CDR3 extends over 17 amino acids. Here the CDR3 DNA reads TGCGCCAGCAGCGTGGGAGCGGGGGCCTCGGGCTACAATGAGCAGTTCTTC. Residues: CASSVGAGASGYNEQFF.

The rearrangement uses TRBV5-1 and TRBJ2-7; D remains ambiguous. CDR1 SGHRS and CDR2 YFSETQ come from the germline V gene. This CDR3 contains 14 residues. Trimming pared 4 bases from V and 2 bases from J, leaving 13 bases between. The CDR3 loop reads CASSPSASTYEQYF. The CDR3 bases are TGCGCCAGCAGCCCTAGTGCTTCCACCTACGAGCAGTACTTC.

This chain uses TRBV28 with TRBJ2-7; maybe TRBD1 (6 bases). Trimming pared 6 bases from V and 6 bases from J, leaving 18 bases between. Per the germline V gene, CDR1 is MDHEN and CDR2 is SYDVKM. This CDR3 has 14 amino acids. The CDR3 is CASSHKQGRVEQYF. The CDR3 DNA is TGTGCCAGCAGCCACAAACAGGGTCGGGTCGAGCAGTACTTC. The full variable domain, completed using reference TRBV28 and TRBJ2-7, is DVKVTQSSRYLVKRTGEKVFLECVQDMDHENMFWYRQDPGLGLRLIYFSYDVKMKEKGDIPEGYSVSREKKERFSLILESASTNQTSMYLCASSHKQGRVEQYFGPGTRLTVT.

The DNA of the CDR3 is TGTGCCAGCGGTGGGACAGGGAACAATTCACCCCTCCACTTT. Protein: CASGGTGNNSPLHF. V usage is TRBV27 and J usage is TRBJ1-6; 9 bases map to TRBD1. The CDR3 extends over 14 amino acids. Trimming removed 8 bases from V and 7 bases from J; junction bases left unmatched: 6. The germline V gene encodes CDR1 MNHEY and CDR2 SMNVEV (reference sequence).

DNA for the CDR3: TGTGCCAGCAGTTACAACCCGGTGAACGAGCAGTTCTTC. This sequence encodes CASSYNPVNEQFF. The genes are TRBV6-6 and TRBJ2-1; the D is unclear. Germline CDR1 reads MNHNY; CDR2 reads SVGAGI (reference sequence). CDR3 length: 13 amino acids. Trimming pared 2 bases from V and 10 bases from J, leaving 12 bases between.

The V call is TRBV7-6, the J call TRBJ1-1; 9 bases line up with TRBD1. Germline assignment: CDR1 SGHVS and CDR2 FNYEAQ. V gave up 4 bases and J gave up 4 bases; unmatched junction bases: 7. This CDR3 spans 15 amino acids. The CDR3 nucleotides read TGTGCCAGCAGCTCTAGGACAGGGGCGGGCACTGAAGCTTTCTTT. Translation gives CASSSRTGAGTEAFF.

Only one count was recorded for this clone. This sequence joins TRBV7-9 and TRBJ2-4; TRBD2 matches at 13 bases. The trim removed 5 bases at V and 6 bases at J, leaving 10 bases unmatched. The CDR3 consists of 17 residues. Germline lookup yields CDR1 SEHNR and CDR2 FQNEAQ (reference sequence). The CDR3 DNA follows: TGTGCCAGCAGCCCGACTAGCGGGGGGCCCCTCGGAAACATTCAGTACTTC. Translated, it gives CASSPTSGGPLGNIQYF.

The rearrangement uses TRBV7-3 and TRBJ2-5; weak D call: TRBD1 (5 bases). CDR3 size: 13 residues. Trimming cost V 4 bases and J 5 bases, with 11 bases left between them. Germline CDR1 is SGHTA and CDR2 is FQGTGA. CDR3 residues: CASSSLGAETQYF. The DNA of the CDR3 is TGTGCCAGCAGCTCTCTAGGGGCGGAGACCCAGTACTTC.

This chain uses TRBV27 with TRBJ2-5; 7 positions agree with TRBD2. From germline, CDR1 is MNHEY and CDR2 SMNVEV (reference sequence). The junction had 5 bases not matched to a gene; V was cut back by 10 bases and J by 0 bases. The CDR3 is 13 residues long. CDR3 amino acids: CAIGRGNQETQYF. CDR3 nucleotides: TGTGCCATTGGGCGGGGGAACCAAGAGACCCAGTACTTC.

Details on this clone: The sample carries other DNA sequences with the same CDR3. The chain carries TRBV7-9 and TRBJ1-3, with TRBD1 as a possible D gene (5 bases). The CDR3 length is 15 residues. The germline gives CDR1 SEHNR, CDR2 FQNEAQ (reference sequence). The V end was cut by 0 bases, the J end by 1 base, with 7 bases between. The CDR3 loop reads CASSLAGRSGNTIYF. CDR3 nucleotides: TGTGCCAGCAGCTTAGCGGGGCGGTCTGGAAACACCATATATTTT. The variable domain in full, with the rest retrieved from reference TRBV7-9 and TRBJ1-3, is DTGVSQNPRHKITKRGQNVTFRCDPISEHNRLYWYRQTLGQGPEFLTYFQNEAQLEKSRLLSDRFSAERPKGSFSTLEIQRTEQGDSAMYLCASSLAGRSGNTIYFGEGSWLTVV.

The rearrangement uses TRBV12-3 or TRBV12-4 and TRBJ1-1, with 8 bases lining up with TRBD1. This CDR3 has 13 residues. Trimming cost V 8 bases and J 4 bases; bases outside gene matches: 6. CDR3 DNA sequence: TGTGCCAGCTGGGGACAGGTGGCCACTGAAGCTTTCTTT. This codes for CASWGQVATEAFF.

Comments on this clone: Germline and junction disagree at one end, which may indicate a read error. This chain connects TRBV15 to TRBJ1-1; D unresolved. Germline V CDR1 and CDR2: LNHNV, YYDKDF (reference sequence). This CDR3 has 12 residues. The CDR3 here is CATSRELTEAFF. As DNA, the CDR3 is TGTGCCACCAGTAGAGAACTTACTGAAGCTTTCTTT.

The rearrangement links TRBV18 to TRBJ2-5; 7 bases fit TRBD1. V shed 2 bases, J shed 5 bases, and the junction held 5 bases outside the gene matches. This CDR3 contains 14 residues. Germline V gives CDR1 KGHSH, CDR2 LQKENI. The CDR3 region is CASSPRGPGETQYF. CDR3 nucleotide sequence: TGTGCCAGCTCACCAAGGGGGCCCGGGGAGACCCAGTACTTC.

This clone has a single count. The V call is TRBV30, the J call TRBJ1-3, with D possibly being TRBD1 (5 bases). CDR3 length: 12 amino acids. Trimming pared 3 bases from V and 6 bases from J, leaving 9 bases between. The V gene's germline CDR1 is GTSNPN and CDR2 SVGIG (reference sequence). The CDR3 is CAWRGDENTIYF. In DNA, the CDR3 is TGTGCCTGGAGAGGGGATGAAAACACCATATATTTT.

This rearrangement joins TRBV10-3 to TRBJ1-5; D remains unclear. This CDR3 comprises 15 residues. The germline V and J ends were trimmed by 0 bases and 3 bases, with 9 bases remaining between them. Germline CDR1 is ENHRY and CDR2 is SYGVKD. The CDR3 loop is CAISESSTANQPQHF. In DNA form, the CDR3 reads TGTGCCATCAGTGAGTCATCCACAGCCAATCAGCCCCAGCATTTT.